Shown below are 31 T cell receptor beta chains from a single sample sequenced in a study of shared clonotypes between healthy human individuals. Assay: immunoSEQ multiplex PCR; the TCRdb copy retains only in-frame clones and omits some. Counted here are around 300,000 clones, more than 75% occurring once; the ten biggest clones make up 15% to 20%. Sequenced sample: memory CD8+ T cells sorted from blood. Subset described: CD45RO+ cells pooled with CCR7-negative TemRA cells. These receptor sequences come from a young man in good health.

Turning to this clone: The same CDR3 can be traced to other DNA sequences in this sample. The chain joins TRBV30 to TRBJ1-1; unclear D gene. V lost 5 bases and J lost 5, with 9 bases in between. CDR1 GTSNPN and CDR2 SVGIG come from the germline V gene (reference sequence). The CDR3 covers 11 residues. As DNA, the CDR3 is TGTGCCTGGGGAAGGAGAACTGAAGCTTTCTTT. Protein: CAWGRRTEAFF. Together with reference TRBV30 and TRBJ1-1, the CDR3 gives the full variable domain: SQTIHQWPATLVQPVGSPLSLECTVEGTSNPNLYWYRQAAGRGLQLLFYSVGIGQISSEVPQNLSASRPQDRQFILSSKKLLLSDSGFYLCAWGRRTEAFFGQGTRLTVV.

CDR3 sequence: CASPGGRTDTQYF. The CDR3 region has the DNA TGTGCCAGCCCGGGCGGGCGCACAGATACGCAGTATTTT. The genes are TRBV13 and TRBJ2-3; TRBD2 is a possible D gene (5 bases). The germline CDR1 and CDR2 sequences are PRHDT and FYEKMQ (reference sequence). The CDR3 contains 13 residues. V was clipped by 8 bases and J by 1 base, with 10 bases between them. The full variable domain, completed using reference TRBV13 and TRBJ2-3, is AAGVIQSPRHLIKEKRETATLKCYPIPRHDTVYWYQQGPGQDPQFLISFYEKMQSDKGSIPDRFSAQQFSDYHSELNMSSLELGDSALYFCASPGGRTDTQYFGPGTRLTVL.

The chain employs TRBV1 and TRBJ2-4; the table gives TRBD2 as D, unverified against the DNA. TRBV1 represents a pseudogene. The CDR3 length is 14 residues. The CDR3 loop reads CTSTLAGAKNIQYF. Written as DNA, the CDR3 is TGCACCAGTACGCTAGCGGGAGCCAAAAACATTCAGTACTTC.

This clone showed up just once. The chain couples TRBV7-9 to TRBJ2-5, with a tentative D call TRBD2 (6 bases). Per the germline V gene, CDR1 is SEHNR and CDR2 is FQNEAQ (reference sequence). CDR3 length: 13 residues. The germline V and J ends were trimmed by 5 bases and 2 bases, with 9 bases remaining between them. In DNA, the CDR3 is TGTGCCAGCAGCCCTAGCGATCAAGAGACCCAGTACTTC. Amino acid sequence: CASSPSDQETQYF.

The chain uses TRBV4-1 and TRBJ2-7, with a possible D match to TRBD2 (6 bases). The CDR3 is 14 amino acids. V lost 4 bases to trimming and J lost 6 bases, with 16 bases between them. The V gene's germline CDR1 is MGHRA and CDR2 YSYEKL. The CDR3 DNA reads TGCGCCAGCAGCCTCGGGACTGGGGGTGTCGAGCAGTACTTC. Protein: CASSLGTGGVEQYF.

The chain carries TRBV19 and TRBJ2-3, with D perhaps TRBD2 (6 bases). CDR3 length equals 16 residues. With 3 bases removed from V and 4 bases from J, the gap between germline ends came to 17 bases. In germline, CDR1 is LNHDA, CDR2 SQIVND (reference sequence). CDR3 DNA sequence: TGTGCCAGTAGTATCCGGAGGGAGTACAGTGCAGATACGCAGTATTTT. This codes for CASSIRREYSADTQYF.

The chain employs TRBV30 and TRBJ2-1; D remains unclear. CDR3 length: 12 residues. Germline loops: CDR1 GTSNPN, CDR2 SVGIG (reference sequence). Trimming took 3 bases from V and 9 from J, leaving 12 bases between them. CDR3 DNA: TGTGCCTGGAGCCATTTTACGGGTGAGCAGTTCTTC. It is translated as CAWSHFTGEQFF.

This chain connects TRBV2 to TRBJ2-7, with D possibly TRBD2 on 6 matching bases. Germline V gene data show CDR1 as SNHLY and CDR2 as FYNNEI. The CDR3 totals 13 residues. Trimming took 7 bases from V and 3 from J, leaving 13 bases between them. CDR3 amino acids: CASNTPGDYEQYF. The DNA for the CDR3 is TGTGCCAGCAACACGCCGGGGGACTACGAGCAGTACTTC.

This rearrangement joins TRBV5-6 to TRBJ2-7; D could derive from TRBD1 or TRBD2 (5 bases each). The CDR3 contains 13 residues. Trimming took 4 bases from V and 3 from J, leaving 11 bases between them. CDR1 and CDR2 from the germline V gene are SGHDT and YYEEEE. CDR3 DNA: TGTGCCAGCAGCAACCGGGACCACTACGAGCAGTACTTC. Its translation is CASSNRDHYEQYF.

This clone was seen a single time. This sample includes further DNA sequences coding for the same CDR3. The CDR3 nucleotides are TGTGCCAGCAGTTACTCAGGGAGCACTGAAGCTTTCTTT. This gives the protein CASSYSGSTEAFF. The gene calls are TRBV6-5 and TRBJ1-1; D unresolved. This CDR3 has 13 amino acids. The ends were cut back, 0 bases at V and 4 bases at J, with 6 bases in the middle. Germline V gives CDR1 MNHEY, CDR2 SVGAGI.

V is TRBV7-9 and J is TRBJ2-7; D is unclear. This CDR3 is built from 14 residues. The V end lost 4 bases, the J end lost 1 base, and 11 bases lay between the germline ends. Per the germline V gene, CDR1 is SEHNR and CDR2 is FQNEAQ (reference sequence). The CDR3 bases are TGTGCCAGCAGCTCCTGGACGGATTCCTACGAGCAGTACTTC. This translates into CASSSWTDSYEQYF. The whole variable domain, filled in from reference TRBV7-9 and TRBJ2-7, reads DTGVSQNPRHKITKRGQNVTFRCDPISEHNRLYWYRQTLGQGPEFLTYFQNEAQLEKSRLLSDRFSAERPKGSFSTLEIQRTEQGDSAMYLCASSSWTDSYEQYFGPGTRLTVT.

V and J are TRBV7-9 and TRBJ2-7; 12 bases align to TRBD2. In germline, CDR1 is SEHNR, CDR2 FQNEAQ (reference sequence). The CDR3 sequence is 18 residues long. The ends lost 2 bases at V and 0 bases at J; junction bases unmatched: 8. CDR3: CASSLFRTSGTSSYEQYF. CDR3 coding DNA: TGTGCCAGCAGCTTATTTAGGACTAGCGGGACGAGCTCCTACGAGCAGTACTTC.

The CDR3 region is CASSIFRFNSPLHF. Written as DNA, the CDR3 is TGTGCCAGTAGTATCTTCAGGTTTAATTCACCCCTCCACTTT. This rearrangement joins TRBV19 to TRBJ1-6; the D is unclear. V lost 3 bases and J lost 6, with 9 bases in between. CDR3 size: 14 residues. Germline lookup yields CDR1 LNHDA and CDR2 SQIVND (reference sequence). The full variable domain, in which reference TRBV19 and TRBJ1-6 provide the parts outside the CDR3, is DGGITQSPKYLFRKEGQNVTLSCEQNLNHDAMYWYRQDPGQGLRLIYYSQIVNDFQKGDIAEGYSVSREKKESFPLTVTSAQKNPTAFYLCASSIFRFNSPLHFGNGTRLTVT.

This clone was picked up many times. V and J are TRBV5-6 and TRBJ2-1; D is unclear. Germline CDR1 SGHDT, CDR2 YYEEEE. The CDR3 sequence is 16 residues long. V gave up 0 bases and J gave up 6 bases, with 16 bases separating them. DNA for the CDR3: TGTGCCAGCAGCTTGGTCGTGACATTCGGCGGCAATGAGCAGTTCTTC. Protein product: CASSLVVTFGGNEQFF. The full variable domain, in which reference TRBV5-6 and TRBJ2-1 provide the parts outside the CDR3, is DAGVTQSPTHLIKTRGQQVTLRCSPKSGHDTVSWYQQALGQGPQFIFQYYEEEERQRGNFPDRFSGHQFPNYSSELNVNALLLGDSALYLCASSLVVTFGGNEQFFGPGTRLTVL.

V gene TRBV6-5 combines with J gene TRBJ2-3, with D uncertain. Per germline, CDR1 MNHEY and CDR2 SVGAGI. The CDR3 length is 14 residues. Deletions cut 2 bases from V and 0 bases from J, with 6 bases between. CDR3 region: CASSYQASTDTQYF. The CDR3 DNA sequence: TGTGCCAGCAGTTACCAGGCGAGCACAGATACGCAGTATTTT.

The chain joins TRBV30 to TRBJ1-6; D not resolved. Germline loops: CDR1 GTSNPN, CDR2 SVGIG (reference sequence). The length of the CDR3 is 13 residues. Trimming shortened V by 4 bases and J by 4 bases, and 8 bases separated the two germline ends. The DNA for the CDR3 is TGTGCCTGGACCACCGAATATAATTCACCCCTCCACTTT. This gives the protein CAWTTEYNSPLHF.

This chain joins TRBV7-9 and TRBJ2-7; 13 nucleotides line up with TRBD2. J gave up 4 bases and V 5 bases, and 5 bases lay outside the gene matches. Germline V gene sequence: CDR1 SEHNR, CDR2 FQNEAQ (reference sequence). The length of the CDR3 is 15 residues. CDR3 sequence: CASSLTSGRLYEQYF. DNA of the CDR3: TGTGCCAGCAGCCTGACTAGCGGGAGGCTGTACGAGCAGTACTTC. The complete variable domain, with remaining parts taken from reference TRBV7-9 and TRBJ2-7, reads DTGVSQNPRHKITKRGQNVTFRCDPISEHNRLYWYRQTLGQGPEFLTYFQNEAQLEKSRLLSDRFSAERPKGSFSTLEIQRTEQGDSAMYLCASSLTSGRLYEQYFGPGTRLTVT.

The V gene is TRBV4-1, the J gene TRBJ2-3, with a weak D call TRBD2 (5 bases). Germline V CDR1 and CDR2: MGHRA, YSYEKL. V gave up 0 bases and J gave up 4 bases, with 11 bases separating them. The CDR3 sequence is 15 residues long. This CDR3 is CASSQDSGVADTQYF. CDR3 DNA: TGCGCCAGCAGCCAAGATTCCGGGGTCGCAGATACGCAGTATTTT.

CDR3 bases: TGTGCCATCAGTGAGCGGGAAGGAGTCACAGATACGCAGTATTTT. Its translation: CAISEREGVTDTQYF. J is TRBJ2-3 and V is TRBV10-3, with D possibly being TRBD2 (5 bases). Germline CDR1 and CDR2: ENHRY and SYGVKD. The CDR3 runs to 15 residues. V was trimmed by 2 bases and J by 2 bases, leaving 11 bases between them.

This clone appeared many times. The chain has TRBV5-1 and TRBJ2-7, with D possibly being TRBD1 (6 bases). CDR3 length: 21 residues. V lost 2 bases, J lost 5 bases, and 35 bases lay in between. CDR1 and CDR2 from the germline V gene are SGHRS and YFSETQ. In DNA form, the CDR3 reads TGCGCCAGCAGCTTAGGGGACAACCAGTTTGTTGATATCCCGATTGGGGACGAGCAGTACTTC. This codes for CASSLGDNQFVDIPIGDEQYF.

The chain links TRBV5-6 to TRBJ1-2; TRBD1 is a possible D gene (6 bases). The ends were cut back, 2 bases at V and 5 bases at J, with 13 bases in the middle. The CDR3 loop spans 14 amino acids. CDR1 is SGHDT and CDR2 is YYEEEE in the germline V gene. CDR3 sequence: CASSFWTDTYGYTF. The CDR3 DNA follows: TGTGCCAGCAGCTTTTGGACAGACACATATGGCTACACCTTC.

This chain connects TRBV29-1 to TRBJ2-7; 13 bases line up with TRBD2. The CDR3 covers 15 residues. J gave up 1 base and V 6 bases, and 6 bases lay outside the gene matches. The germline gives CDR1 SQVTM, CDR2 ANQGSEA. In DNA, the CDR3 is TGCAGCGTCGGGGGGACTAGCGGGAATTCCTACGAGCAGTACTTC. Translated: CSVGGTSGNSYEQYF.

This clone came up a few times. CDR3: CASCRAPPNTEAFF. CDR3 DNA sequence: TGTGCCAGCTGCAGGGCGCCTCCGAACACTGAAGCTTTCTTT. The J gene is TRBJ1-1, the V gene TRBV28, with D possibly matching TRBD1 (5 bases). Germline V lookup: CDR1 MDHEN, CDR2 SYDVKM. This CDR3 comprises 14 residues. The germline V and J ends were trimmed by 8 bases and 1 base, with 14 bases remaining between them.

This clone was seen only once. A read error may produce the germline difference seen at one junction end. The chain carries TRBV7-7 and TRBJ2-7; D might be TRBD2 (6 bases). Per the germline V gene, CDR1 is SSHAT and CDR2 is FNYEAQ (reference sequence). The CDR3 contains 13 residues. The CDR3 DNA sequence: TGTGCTAGCAGCTTAGCGGAGAGCTACGAGCAGTACTTC. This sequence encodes CASSLAESYEQYF.

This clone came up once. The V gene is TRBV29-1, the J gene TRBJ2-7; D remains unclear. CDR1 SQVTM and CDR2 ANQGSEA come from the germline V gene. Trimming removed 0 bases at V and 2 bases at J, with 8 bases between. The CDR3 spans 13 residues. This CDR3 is CSVEDPGAYEQYF. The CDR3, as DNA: TGCAGCGTTGAAGATCCTGGGGCCTACGAGCAGTACTTC.

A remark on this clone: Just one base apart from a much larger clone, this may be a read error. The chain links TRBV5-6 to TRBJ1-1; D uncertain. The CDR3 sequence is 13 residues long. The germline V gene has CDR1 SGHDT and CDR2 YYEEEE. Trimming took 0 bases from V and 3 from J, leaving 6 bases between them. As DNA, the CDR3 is TGTGCCAGCAGCTTGGAGGCGGACACTGAAGCTTTCTTT. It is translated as CASSLEADTEAFF.

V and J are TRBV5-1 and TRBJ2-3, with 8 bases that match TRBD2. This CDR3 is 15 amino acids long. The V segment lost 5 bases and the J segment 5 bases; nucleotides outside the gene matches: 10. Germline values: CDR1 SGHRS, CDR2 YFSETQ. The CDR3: CASSLTSATIDTQYF. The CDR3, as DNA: TGCGCCAGCAGTTTGACTAGCGCTACAATAGATACGCAGTATTTT.

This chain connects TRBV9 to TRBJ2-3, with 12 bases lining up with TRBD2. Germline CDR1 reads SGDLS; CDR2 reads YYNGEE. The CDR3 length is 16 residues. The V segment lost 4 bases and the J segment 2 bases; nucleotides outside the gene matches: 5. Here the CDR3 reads CASSFLAGGNTDTQYF. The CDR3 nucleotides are TGTGCCAGCAGCTTCCTAGCGGGAGGGAACACAGATACGCAGTATTTT.

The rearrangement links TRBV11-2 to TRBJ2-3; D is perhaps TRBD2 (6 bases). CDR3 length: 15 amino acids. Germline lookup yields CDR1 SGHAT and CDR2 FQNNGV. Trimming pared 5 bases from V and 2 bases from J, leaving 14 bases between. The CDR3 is CASSPSGEVTDTQYF. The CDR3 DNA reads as TGTGCCAGCAGCCCCAGTGGGGAGGTCACAGATACGCAGTATTTT.

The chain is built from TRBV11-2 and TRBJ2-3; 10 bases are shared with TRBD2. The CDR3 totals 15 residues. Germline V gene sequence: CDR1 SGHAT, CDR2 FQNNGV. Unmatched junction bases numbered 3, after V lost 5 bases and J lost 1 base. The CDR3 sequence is CASSDLAGGTDTQYF. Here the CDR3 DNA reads TGTGCCAGCAGCGACCTAGCGGGGGGCACAGATACGCAGTATTTT. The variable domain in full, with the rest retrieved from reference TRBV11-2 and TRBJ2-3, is EAGVAQSPRYKIIEKRQSVAFWCNPISGHATLYWYQQILGQGPKLLIQFQNNGVVDDSQLPKDRFSAERLKGVDSTLKIQPAKLEDSAVYLCASSDLAGGTDTQYFGPGTRLTVL.

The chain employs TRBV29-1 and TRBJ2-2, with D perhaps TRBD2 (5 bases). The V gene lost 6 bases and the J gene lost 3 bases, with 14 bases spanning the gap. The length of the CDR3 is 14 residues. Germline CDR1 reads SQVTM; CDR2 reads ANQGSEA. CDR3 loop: CSVSNMRDTGELFF. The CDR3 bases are TGCAGCGTGTCTAATATGAGGGACACCGGGGAGCTGTTTTTT.